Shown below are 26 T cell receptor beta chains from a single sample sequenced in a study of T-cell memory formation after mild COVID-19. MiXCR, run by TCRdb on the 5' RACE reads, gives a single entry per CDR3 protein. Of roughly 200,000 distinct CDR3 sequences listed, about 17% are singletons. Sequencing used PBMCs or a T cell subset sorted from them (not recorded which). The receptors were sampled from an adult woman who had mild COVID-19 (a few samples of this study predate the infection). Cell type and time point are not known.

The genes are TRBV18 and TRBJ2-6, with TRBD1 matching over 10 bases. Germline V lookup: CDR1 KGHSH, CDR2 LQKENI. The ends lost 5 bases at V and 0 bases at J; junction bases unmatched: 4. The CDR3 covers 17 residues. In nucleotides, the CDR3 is TGTGCCAGCTCAGCCGGGACAGGGGCCTCTGGGGCCAACGTCCTGACTTTC. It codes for CASSAGTGASGANVLTF.

The CDR3 region has the DNA TGCGCCAGCAGCTTAAGTACAGGGACCTACGAGCAGTACTTC. It translates to CASSLSTGTYEQYF. This rearrangement joins TRBV5-1 to TRBJ2-7, with a tentative D call TRBD1 (6 bases). This CDR3 comprises 14 residues. Germline-derived CDR1 and CDR2 are SGHRS and YFSETQ. The V and J ends lost 2 bases and 2 bases respectively, with 11 bases between them.

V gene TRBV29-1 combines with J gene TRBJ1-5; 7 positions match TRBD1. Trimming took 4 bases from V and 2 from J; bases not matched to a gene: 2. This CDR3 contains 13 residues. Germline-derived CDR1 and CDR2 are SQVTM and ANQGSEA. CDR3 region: CSVVGTGNQPQHF. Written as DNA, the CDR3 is TGCAGCGTTGTAGGGACAGGCAATCAGCCCCAGCATTTT.

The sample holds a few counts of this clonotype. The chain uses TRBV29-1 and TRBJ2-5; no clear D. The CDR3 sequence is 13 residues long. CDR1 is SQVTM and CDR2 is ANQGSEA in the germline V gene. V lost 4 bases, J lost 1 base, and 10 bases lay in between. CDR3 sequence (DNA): TGCAGCGTTGGGCAGGTAGTCCAAGAGACCCAGTACTTC. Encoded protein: CSVGQVVQETQYF.

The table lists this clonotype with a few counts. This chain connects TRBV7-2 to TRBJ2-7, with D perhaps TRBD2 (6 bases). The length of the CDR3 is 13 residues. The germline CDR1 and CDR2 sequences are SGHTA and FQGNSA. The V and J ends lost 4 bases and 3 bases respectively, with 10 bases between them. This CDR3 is CASSSGLFYEQYF. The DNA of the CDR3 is TGTGCCAGCAGCTCAGGACTATTCTACGAGCAGTACTTC.

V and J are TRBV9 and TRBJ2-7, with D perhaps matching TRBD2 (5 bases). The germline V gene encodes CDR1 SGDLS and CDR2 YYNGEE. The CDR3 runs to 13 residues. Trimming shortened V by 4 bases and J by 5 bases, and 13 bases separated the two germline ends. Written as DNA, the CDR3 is TGTGCCAGCAGCATCGGGGTCCTCAACGAGCAGTACTTC. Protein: CASSIGVLNEQYF.

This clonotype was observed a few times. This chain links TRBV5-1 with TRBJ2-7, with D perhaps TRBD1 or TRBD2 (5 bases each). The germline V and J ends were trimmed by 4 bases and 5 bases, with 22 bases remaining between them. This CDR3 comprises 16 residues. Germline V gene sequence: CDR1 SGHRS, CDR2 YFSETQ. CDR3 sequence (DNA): TGCGCCAGCAGCAGGGACCCCCGGGGCCTCCTGAACGAGCAGTACTTC. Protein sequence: CASSRDPRGLLNEQYF.

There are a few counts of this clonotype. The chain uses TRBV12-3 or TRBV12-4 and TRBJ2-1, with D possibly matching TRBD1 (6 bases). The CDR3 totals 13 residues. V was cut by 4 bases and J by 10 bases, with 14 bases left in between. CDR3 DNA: TGTGCCAGCAGTTCCACTACAGGGTCGGAGCAGTTCTTC. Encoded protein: CASSSTTGSEQFF.

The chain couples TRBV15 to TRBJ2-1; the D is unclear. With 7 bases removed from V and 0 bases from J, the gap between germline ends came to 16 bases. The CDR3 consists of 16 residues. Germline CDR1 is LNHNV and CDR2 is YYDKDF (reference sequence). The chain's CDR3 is CATIRDADDSYNEQFF. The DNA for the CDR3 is TGTGCCACCATAAGAGATGCAGACGACTCCTACAATGAGCAGTTCTTC.

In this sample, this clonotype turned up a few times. As DNA, the CDR3 is TGTGCCAGCAGGAGAGTAGACACCATATATTTT. This translates into CASRRVDTIYF. V gene TRBV12-3 or TRBV12-4 combines with J gene TRBJ1-3, with D unresolved. V was pared by 6 bases and J by 8 bases, with 8 bases between. The CDR3 sequence is 11 residues long.

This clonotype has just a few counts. The CDR3 protein is CASSGTGVNQPQHF. The DNA for the CDR3 is TGTGCCAGCAGTGGGACAGGGGTCAATCAGCCCCAGCATTTT. The rearrangement links TRBV12-3 or TRBV12-4 to TRBJ1-5, with 10 bases identical to TRBD1. This CDR3 has 14 residues. The V gene end was trimmed by 5 bases and the J gene end by 3 bases; junction bases not matched to a gene: 1.

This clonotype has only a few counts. The CDR3 DNA is TGCAGTGCCAGCCCCACGGGACAGACCTACGAGCAGTACTTC. Translation: CSASPTGQTYEQYF. The chain employs TRBV20-1 and TRBJ2-7; 7 nucleotides line up with TRBD1. Germline V lookup: CDR1 DFQATT, CDR2 SNEGSKA (reference sequence). The J segment lost 2 bases and the V segment lost 6 bases, leaving 10 bases of the junction unmatched. The CDR3 covers 14 residues.

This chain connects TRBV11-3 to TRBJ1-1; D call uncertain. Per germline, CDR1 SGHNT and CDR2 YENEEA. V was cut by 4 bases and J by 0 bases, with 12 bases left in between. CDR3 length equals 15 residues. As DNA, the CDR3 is TGTGCCAGCAGCTCAAGGGATTACGTGAACACTGAAGCTTTCTTT. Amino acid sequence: CASSSRDYVNTEAFF.

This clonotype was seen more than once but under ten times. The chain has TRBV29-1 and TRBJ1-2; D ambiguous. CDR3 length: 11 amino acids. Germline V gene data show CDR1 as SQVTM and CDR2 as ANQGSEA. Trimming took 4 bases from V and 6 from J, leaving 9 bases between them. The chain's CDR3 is CSVGGADGYTF. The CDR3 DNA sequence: TGCAGCGTTGGGGGTGCGGATGGCTACACCTTC.

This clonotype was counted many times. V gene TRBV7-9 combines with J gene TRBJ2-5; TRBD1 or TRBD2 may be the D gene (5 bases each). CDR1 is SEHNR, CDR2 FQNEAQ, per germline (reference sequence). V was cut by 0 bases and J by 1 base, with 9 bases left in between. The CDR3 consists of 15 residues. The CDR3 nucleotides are TGTGCCAGCAGCTTAGCGTCGGGGCTCCAAGAGACCCAGTACTTC. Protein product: CASSLASGLQETQYF.

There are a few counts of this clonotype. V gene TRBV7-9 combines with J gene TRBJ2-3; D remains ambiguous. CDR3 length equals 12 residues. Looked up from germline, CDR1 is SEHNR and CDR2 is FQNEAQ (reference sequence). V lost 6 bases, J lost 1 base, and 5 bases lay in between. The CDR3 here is CASSEGTDTQYF. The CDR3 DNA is TGTGCCAGCAGTGAGGGCACAGATACGCAGTATTTT. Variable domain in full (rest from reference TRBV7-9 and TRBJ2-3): DTGVSQNPRHKITKRGQNVTFRCDPISEHNRLYWYRQTLGQGPEFLTYFQNEAQLEKSRLLSDRFSAERPKGSFSTLEIQRTEQGDSAMYLCASSEGTDTQYFGPGTRLTVL.

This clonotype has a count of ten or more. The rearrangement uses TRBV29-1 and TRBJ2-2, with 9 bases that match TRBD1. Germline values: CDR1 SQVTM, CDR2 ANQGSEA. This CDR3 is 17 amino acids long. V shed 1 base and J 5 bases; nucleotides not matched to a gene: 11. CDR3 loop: CSVEGVRDRARTGELFF. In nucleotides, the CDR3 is TGCAGCGTTGAAGGCGTCCGGGACAGGGCTAGGACCGGGGAGCTGTTTTTT.

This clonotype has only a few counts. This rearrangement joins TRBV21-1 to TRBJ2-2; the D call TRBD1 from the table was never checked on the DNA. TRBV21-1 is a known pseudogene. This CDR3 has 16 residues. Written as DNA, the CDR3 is TGTGCCAGCATCCAATGGGGACCGAATGGCACCGGGGAGCTGTTTTTT. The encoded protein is CASIQWGPNGTGELFF.

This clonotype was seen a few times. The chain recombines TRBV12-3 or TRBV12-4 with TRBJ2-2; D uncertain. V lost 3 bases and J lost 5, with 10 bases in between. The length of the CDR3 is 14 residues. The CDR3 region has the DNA TGTGCCAGCAGTTTCCAAGGAAGGACCGGGGAGCTGTTTTTT. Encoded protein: CASSFQGRTGELFF.

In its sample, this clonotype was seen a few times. The CDR3, as DNA: TGTGCCAGCAGCCTCTACAGGGAGGTCTACTTC. This translates into CASSLYREVYF. The genes are TRBV3-1 and TRBJ2-7; possibly TRBD1 or TRBD2 for D (6 bases each). The germline CDR1 and CDR2 sequences are LGHDT and YNNKEL (reference sequence). This CDR3 is built from 11 residues. V shed 4 bases and J shed 13 bases, with 14 bases lying between them.

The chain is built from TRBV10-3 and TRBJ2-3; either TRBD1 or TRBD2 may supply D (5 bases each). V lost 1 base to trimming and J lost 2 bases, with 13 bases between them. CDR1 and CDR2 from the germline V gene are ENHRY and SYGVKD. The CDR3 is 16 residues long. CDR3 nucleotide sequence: TGTGCCATCAGTGAGTGGAACGGGGACCTCACAGATACGCAGTATTTT. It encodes CAISEWNGDLTDTQYF.

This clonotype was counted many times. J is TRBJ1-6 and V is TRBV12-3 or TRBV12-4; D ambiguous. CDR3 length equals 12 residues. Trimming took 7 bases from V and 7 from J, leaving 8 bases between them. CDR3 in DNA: TGTGCCAGCAATATCCAAAATTCACCCCTCCACTTT. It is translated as CASNIQNSPLHF.

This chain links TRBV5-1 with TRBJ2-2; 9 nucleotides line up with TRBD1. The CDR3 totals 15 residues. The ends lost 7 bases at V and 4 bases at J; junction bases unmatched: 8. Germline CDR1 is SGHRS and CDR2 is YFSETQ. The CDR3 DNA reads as TGCGCCAGCCGCAGGACAGGGGAGATCACCGGGGAGCTGTTTTTT. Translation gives CASRRTGEITGELFF.

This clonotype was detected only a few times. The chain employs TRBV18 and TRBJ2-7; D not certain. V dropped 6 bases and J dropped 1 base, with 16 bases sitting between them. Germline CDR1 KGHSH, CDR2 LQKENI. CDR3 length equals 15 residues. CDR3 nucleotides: TGTGCCAGCTCGTCTACTCAGATTTCTTCCTACGAGCAGTACTTC. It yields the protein CASSSTQISSYEQYF.

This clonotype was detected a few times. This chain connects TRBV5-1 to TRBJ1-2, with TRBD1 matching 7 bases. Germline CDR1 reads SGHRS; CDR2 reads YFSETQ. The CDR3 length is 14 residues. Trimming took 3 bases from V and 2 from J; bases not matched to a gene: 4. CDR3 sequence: CASSSGQLNYGYTF. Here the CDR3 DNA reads TGCGCCAGCAGCTCGGGACAGTTAAACTATGGCTACACCTTC.

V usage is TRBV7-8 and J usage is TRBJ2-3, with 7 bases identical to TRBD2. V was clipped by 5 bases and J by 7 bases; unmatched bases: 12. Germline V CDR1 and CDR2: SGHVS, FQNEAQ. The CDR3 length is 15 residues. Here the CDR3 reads CASSPPLGLQNTQYF. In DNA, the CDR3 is TGTGCCAGCAGCCCCCCCCTGGGACTACAAAATACGCAGTATTTT.